This T cell receptor beta chain was captured in a study of control samples from healthy donors and cancer patients. Here immunoSEQ multiplex PCR was the method, and the copy in TCRdb shows in-frame clones only, minus some. The top ten hold roughly a tenth of the sample, which has about 44,000 clones, about 87% seen once. The sequence was obtained from a woman between 55 and 75 years old with lung cancer. The source material was PBMCs.

For the CDR3, the DNA is TGCGCCAGCAGTCAATCCGGCCTAGCGGGAGAAAAGGCCAAAAACATTCAGTACTTC. Translating gives CASSQSGLAGEKAKNIQYF. V usage is TRBV23-1 and J usage is TRBJ2-4; 10 bases are shared with TRBD2. Being an ORF, TRBV23-1 has a function that is uncertain. V lost 0 bases, J lost 1 base, and 9 bases stayed unmatched. The CDR3 consists of 19 residues.